A selection of T cell receptor beta chains follows, all from one sample in a study of T cell responses to AZD1222 COVID-19 vaccine. TCRdb's copy holds only in-frame clones and misses some; the assay was immunoSEQ multiplex PCR. The data show some 120,000 clones, 80% to 90% seen once. This sample comprised peripheral blood, obtained on day 0 of AZD1222 vaccination. The receptors derive from an adult in good health. The CDR3 runs from the conserved cysteine through the conserved F or W. The order of the fields is D gene, V gene, J gene, CDR3 protein. D genes are given only for firm matches.

D gene: -; V gene: TRBV30; J gene: TRBJ1-2; CDR3 protein: CAWSRQLINLVTNYGYTF
D gene: TRBD1; V gene: TRBV4-2; J gene: TRBJ1-6; CDR3 protein: CASSQEPQGATSPLHF
D gene: -; V gene: TRBV6-5; J gene: TRBJ1-4; CDR3 protein: CASSSGQPGPEKLFF
D gene: -; V gene: TRBV9; J gene: TRBJ1-2; CDR3 protein: CASSVGTDPNYGYTF
D gene: -; V gene: TRBV5-1; J gene: TRBJ1-1; CDR3 protein: CASSYQTANTEAFF
D gene: TRBD1; V gene: TRBV7-9; J gene: TRBJ2-7; CDR3 protein: CASSKGQGFYEQYF
D gene: TRBD1; V gene: TRBV7-9; J gene: TRBJ1-6; CDR3 protein: CASSLQGELGSPLHF
D gene: -; V gene: TRBV7-8; J gene: TRBJ1-3; CDR3 protein: CASSLEVLNTIYF
D gene: TRBD1; V gene: TRBV6-5; J gene: TRBJ1-1; CDR3 protein: CASRRQGNTEAFF
D gene: TRBD1; V gene: TRBV10-3; J gene: TRBJ2-7; CDR3 protein: CAISQPSGQGALGGYEQYF
D gene: -; V gene: TRBV9; J gene: TRBJ2-1; CDR3 protein: CASSAGTDQNEQFF
D gene: -; V gene: TRBV10-1; J gene: TRBJ1-1; CDR3 protein: CASSESGRTEAFF
D gene: TRBD2; V gene: TRBV7-3; J gene: TRBJ2-7; CDR3 protein: CASSPDRGEYEQYF
D gene: -; V gene: TRBV18; J gene: TRBJ1-5; CDR3 protein: CASSASGSNQPQHF
D gene: -; V gene: TRBV6-5; J gene: TRBJ2-7; CDR3 protein: CASSIQYEQYF
D gene: -; V gene: TRBV7-3; J gene: TRBJ2-7; CDR3 protein: CASSPNSGSYEQYF
D gene: -; V gene: TRBV5-4; J gene: TRBJ2-1; CDR3 protein: CASSRRAENEQFF
D gene: -; V gene: TRBV7-2; J gene: TRBJ1-1; CDR3 protein: CASSLEPSNTEAFF
D gene: -; V gene: TRBV4-1; J gene: TRBJ1-2; CDR3 protein: CASSRWTASFRDDGYTF
D gene: -; V gene: TRBV6-5; J gene: TRBJ1-2; CDR3 protein: CASSYARNYGYTF
D gene: -; V gene: TRBV7-2; J gene: TRBJ2-1; CDR3 protein: CASTLPGALAEQFF
D gene: -; V gene: TRBV5-4; J gene: TRBJ2-7; CDR3 protein: CASSFGGRTPWEQYF
D gene: -; V gene: TRBV5-6; J gene: TRBJ2-6; CDR3 protein: CASSLAAGANVLTF
D gene: -; V gene: TRBV9; J gene: TRBJ1-2; CDR3 protein: CASSVNAQGGYTF
D gene: -; V gene: TRBV1; J gene: TRBJ2-2; CDR3 protein: CTSSQDSVANTGELFF
D gene: -; V gene: TRBV27; J gene: TRBJ1-1; CDR3 protein: CASSFLQGNTEAFF
D gene: -; V gene: TRBV7-3; J gene: TRBJ1-1; CDR3 protein: CASSSSGGAPEAFF
D gene: -; V gene: TRBV19; J gene: TRBJ1-2; CDR3 protein: CASSRWGDYGYTF
D gene: -; V gene: TRBV6-1; J gene: TRBJ1-2; CDR3 protein: CASSEALSAGSGYTF
D gene: -; V gene: TRBV7-3; J gene: TRBJ1-1; CDR3 protein: CASSLQGNTEAFF
D gene: TRBD2; V gene: TRBV9; J gene: TRBJ2-2; CDR3 protein: CASSVLAGGGELFF
D gene: -; V gene: TRBV2; J gene: TRBJ1-1; CDR3 protein: CASSVNGQNTEAFF
D gene: -; V gene: TRBV6-2/TRBV6-3; J gene: TRBJ2-7; CDR3 protein: CASSYAGLPGQYF
D gene: -; V gene: TRBV28; J gene: TRBJ1-5; CDR3 protein: CASSLVRGNQPQHF
D gene: -; V gene: TRBV3-1/TRBV3-2; J gene: TRBJ1-1; CDR3 protein: CASSQITRGNTEAFF
D gene: TRBD1; V gene: TRBV18; J gene: TRBJ1-2; CDR3 protein: CASSHRGQIDGYTF
D gene: -; V gene: TRBV5-1; J gene: TRBJ1-1; CDR3 protein: CASSLIFNTEAFF
D gene: -; V gene: TRBV27; J gene: TRBJ1-5; CDR3 protein: CASRGAGGNQPQHF
D gene: -; V gene: TRBV19; J gene: TRBJ1-3; CDR3 protein: CASSMFSRGNTIYF
D gene: -; V gene: TRBV3-1/TRBV3-2; J gene: TRBJ2-1; CDR3 protein: CASKHSGKRANEQFF
D gene: -; V gene: TRBV6-5; J gene: TRBJ1-1; CDR3 protein: CASSFLQGAEAFF
D gene: TRBD2; V gene: TRBV5-1; J gene: TRBJ2-1; CDR3 protein: CASSLRLAGGPYNEQFF